This entry lists 15 T cell receptor beta chains sequenced from one sample in a study of T cell responses to AZD1222 COVID-19 vaccine. Using immunoSEQ multiplex PCR, the repertoire was profiled, and TCRdb retains in-frame clones only, with some absent. This repertoire shows approximately 65,000 clones, 76% found once; its top ten account for over 12%. This specimen was peripheral blood, taken on day 0 of AZD1222 vaccination. Receptors were obtained from an adult in good health.

The gene calls are TRBV6-5 and TRBJ1-3; 8 nucleotides match TRBD1. CDR1 is MNHEY, CDR2 SVGAGI, per germline. Trimming took 7 bases from V and 4 from J; bases not matched to a gene: 6. The CDR3 runs 14 residues. Here the CDR3 reads CASTDRGLGNTIYF. CDR3 coding DNA: TGTGCCAGCACCGACAGGGGTCTAGGAAACACCATATATTTT.

The genes are TRBV25-1 and TRBJ2-2; 11 nucleotides line up with TRBD1. J lost 3 bases, V lost 3 bases, and 3 bases had no gene match. Looked up from germline, CDR1 is MGHDK and CDR2 is SYGVNS. CDR3 length: 16 residues. CDR3 sequence reads: CASSEGQGEHTGELFF. DNA for the CDR3: TGTGCCAGCAGTGAGGGACAGGGGGAGCACACCGGGGAGCTGTTTTTT.

The chain links TRBV11-2 to TRBJ2-1; TRBD1 aligns across 11 bases. CDR1 and CDR2 (germline): SGHAT, FQNNGV. With V trimmed by 5 bases and J by 7 bases, 10 bases remained unmatched. CDR3 size: 16 residues. This CDR3 reads CASSVRTGGFKNEQFF. CDR3 DNA sequence: TGTGCCAGCAGCGTACGGACAGGGGGCTTTAAGAATGAGCAGTTCTTC.

The chain is built from TRBV5-4 and TRBJ1-2; D is ambiguous. V was clipped by 4 bases and J by 8 bases, with 18 bases between them. CDR1 is SGHNT and CDR2 is YYREEE in the germline V gene (reference sequence). The CDR3 loop spans 14 amino acids. This chain's CDR3 is CASSHPDSVRGYTF. CDR3 nucleotides: TGTGCCAGCAGCCACCCGGACTCAGTTAGAGGCTACACCTTC.

The chain couples TRBV7-9 to TRBJ1-1; D uncertain. The V end was cut by 7 bases, the J end by 3 bases, with 12 bases between. Per the germline V gene, CDR1 is SEHNR and CDR2 is FQNEAQ (reference sequence). CDR3 length: 13 residues. CDR3: CASTLLGDTEAFF. CDR3 DNA: TGTGCCAGCACCCTCCTTGGGGACACTGAAGCTTTCTTT.

The chain recombines TRBV6-4 with TRBJ1-1, with TRBD1 matching 9 bases. After removal of 6 bases from V and 5 bases from J, the junction contained 4 bases not matched to a gene. This CDR3 spans 13 amino acids. The germline V gene has CDR1 MRHNA and CDR2 SNTAGT. The CDR3: CASRSTGGTEAFF. The CDR3 nucleotides are TGTGCCAGCAGATCGACAGGGGGGACTGAAGCTTTCTTT.

The V call is TRBV3-1 (or the pseudogene TRBV3-2), the J call TRBJ2-3; 8 bases fit TRBD2. CDR1 is LGHDT and CDR2 is YNNKEL in the germline V gene (reference sequence). The V gene end was trimmed by 6 bases and the J gene end by 1 base; junction bases not matched to a gene: 6. CDR3 length: 15 amino acids. The CDR3 region is CASRNGGAGTDTQYF. CDR3 DNA sequence: TGTGCCAGCAGAAACGGGGGGGCGGGCACAGATACGCAGTATTTT.

The J gene is TRBJ1-4, the V gene TRBV7-8; D unclear. This CDR3 region has 14 residues. V lost 0 bases and J 5 bases, leaving 7 bases between the germline ends. CDR1 and CDR2 (germline): SGHVS, FQNEAQ. CDR3 sequence (DNA): TGTGCCAGCAGCTTAGCGCGAGGGAATGAAAAACTGTTTTTT. Translating it yields CASSLARGNEKLFF.

The chain recombines TRBV4-3 with TRBJ2-5, with 7 bases that match TRBD2. The ends lost 1 base at V and 7 bases at J; junction bases unmatched: 9. The CDR3 length is 15 residues. The germline gives CDR1 LGHNA, CDR2 YSLEER. CDR3 coding DNA: TGCGCCAGCAGCCAAGGCGCACGCGGGGAGGGGACCCAGTACTTC. Translation gives CASSQGARGEGTQYF.

The chain employs TRBV5-4 and TRBJ2-5, with D perhaps TRBD2 (5 bases). Trimming took off 4 bases at V and 5 bases at J, with 15 bases between the two ends. CDR1 SGHNT and CDR2 YYREEE come from the germline V gene (reference sequence). This CDR3 comprises 14 residues. As DNA, the CDR3 is TGTGCCAGCAGCCCTAGTGCGGGCACGGAGACCCAGTACTTC. It specifies CASSPSAGTETQYF.

The gene calls are TRBV10-1 and TRBJ2-2, with D perhaps TRBD1 or TRBD2 (5 bases each). The CDR3 runs 14 residues. Germline CDR1 and CDR2: WNHNN and SYGVQD (reference sequence). With 2 bases removed from V and 6 bases from J, the gap between germline ends came to 10 bases. Here the CDR3 reads CASSEGLGAGELFF. DNA of the CDR3: TGCGCCAGCAGTGAGGGATTGGGGGCCGGGGAGCTGTTTTTT.

This chain uses TRBV12-3 or TRBV12-4 with TRBJ1-2; TRBD1 is a possible D gene (5 bases). The CDR3 spans 13 residues. V lost 7 bases and J 7 bases, leaving 16 bases between the germline ends. CDR3 sequence (DNA): TGTGCCAGCACCAAAGAGAGGGGTCTTGGCTACACCTTC. Protein sequence: CASTKERGLGYTF.

J is TRBJ1-2 and V is TRBV7-9; D not certain. The germline V gene encodes CDR1 SEHNR and CDR2 FQNEAQ (reference sequence). Trimming left V 1 base short and J 6 bases short, with 9 bases between. The CDR3 spans 13 residues. The DNA of the CDR3 is TGTGCCAGCAGCTTAGAAGATCCAGATGGCTACACCTTC. Amino acid sequence: CASSLEDPDGYTF. Full variable domain (rest looked up from reference TRBV7-9 and TRBJ1-2): DTGVSQNPRHKITKRGQNVTFRCDPISEHNRLYWYRQTLGQGPEFLTYFQNEAQLEKSRLLSDRFSAERPKGSFSTLEIQRTEQGDSAMYLCASSLEDPDGYTFGSGTRLTVV.

The chain combines TRBV20-1 with TRBJ2-7; 7 positions match TRBD1. CDR1 DFQATT and CDR2 SNEGSKA come from the germline V gene (reference sequence). The CDR3 runs 11 residues. The junction had 5 bases not matched to a gene; V was cut back by 6 bases and J by 6 bases. CDR3 loop: CSALGGIEQYF. The CDR3 nucleotides read TGCAGTGCCCTAGGGGGCATCGAGCAGTACTTC.

The rearrangement links TRBV19 to TRBJ2-2; 9 nucleotides align to TRBD1. Germline V CDR1 and CDR2: LNHDA, SQIVND (reference sequence). V trimming: 2 bases; J trimming: 4 bases; junction bases outside the gene matches: 2. The CDR3 spans 15 residues. Here the CDR3 reads CASSITGGRTGELFF. In DNA form, the CDR3 reads TGTGCCAGTAGTATAACAGGGGGCCGCACCGGGGAGCTGTTTTTT. Combining the CDR3 with reference TRBV19 and TRBJ2-2 gives the whole variable domain DGGITQSPKYLFRKEGQNVTLSCEQNLNHDAMYWYRQDPGQGLRLIYYSQIVNDFQKGDIAEGYSVSREKKESFPLTVTSAQKNPTAFYLCASSITGGRTGELFFGEGSRLTVL.